One sample yielded the 10 T cell receptor beta chains listed below, sequenced in a study of OX40 agonist ivuxolimab in advanced cancers. Profiled with immunoSEQ multiplex PCR; TCRdb holds only in-frame clones, not every one. The repertoire holds under 90,000 clones, with around 85% as singletons. The sequencing used CD4+ or CD8+ T cells sorted from blood, collected in a trial of the OX40 agonist ivuxolimab. The receptors shown here come from an adult with an advanced solid tumor such as melanoma, head and neck, liver or kidney cancer.

This clone was detected many times. The chain is built from TRBV5-5 and TRBJ1-5, with TRBD1 matching over 9 bases. J gave up 5 bases and V 4 bases, and 7 bases lay outside the gene matches. The germline gives CDR1 SGHKS, CDR2 YYEKEE (reference sequence). CDR3 length equals 15 residues. The CDR3 is CASSGAQGAYQPQHF. The CDR3 DNA reads as TGTGCCAGCAGCGGAGCACAGGGGGCCTATCAGCCCCAGCATTTT. Full variable domain (outside the CDR3, taken from reference TRBV5-5 and TRBJ1-5): DAGVTQSPTHLIKTRGQQVTLRCSPISGHKSVSWYQQVLGQGPQFIFQYYEKEERGRGNFPDRFSARQFPNYSSELNVNALLLGDSALYLCASSGAQGAYQPQHFGDGTRLSIL.

V is TRBV5-1 and J is TRBJ2-1, with TRBD2 matching over 12 bases. Looked up from germline, CDR1 is SGHRS and CDR2 is YFSETQ. The CDR3 is made up of 16 amino acids. The V and J ends lost 0 bases and 7 bases, in that order; junction bases with no gene match: 5. CDR3: CASSLALAGGGNEQFF. DNA of the CDR3: TGCGCCAGCAGCTTGGCACTAGCGGGGGGCGGGAATGAGCAGTTCTTC.

The chain employs TRBV20-1 and TRBJ2-1; the D is unclear. Germline CDR1 and CDR2: DFQATT and SNEGSKA (reference sequence). Trimming removed 6 bases from V and 8 bases from J, with 11 bases in between. This CDR3 is built from 11 residues. CDR3 in amino acids: CSAEYVHEQFF. In DNA form, the CDR3 reads TGCAGTGCCGAGTACGTCCATGAGCAGTTCTTC.

This clone was counted between two and nine times. In DNA form, the CDR3 reads TGCGCCAGCAGCCAAGACGCGGGGACGTTGGGGGACACTGAAGCTTTCTTT. It codes for CASSQDAGTLGDTEAFF. This chain uses TRBV4-3 with TRBJ1-1; tentative D call: TRBD1 (5 bases). The CDR3 extends over 17 amino acids. CDR1 and CDR2 from the germline V gene are LGHNA and YSLEER. Deletions cut 0 bases from V and 3 bases from J, with 17 bases between.

Here the CDR3 DNA reads TGTGCCAGTAGTATAAAGTCAAAGAACACTGAAGCTTTCTTT. This translates into CASSIKSKNTEAFF. The genes are TRBV19 and TRBJ1-1; D is ambiguous. The CDR3 covers 14 residues. Germline V lookup: CDR1 LNHDA, CDR2 SQIVND (reference sequence). The V gene lost 2 bases and the J gene lost 1 base, with 8 bases spanning the gap.

The gene calls are TRBV28 and TRBJ1-2, with 11 bases lining up with TRBD1. CDR3 size: 18 residues. CDR1 is MDHEN, CDR2 SYDVKM, per germline. The V segment lost 6 bases and the J segment 7 bases; nucleotides outside the gene matches: 19. CDR3 DNA: TGTGCCAGCAGCAACCTAAACCCCGGGACAGGGGGTGAAGGTGGCTACACCTTC. Protein sequence: CASSNLNPGTGGEGGYTF.

CDR3 region: CASSLLGLGGANVLTF. The CDR3 nucleotides are TGTGCCAGCAGCTTACTGGGCCTGGGAGGGGCCAACGTCCTGACTTTC. The rearrangement links TRBV7-2 to TRBJ2-6; no definite D call. The CDR3 runs 16 residues. V lost 2 bases and J 4 bases, leaving 12 bases between the germline ends. Germline lookup yields CDR1 SGHTA and CDR2 FQGNSA.

The chain joins TRBV4-2 to TRBJ2-7, with 11 bases that match TRBD2. With 4 bases clipped from V and 3 bases from J, the junction kept 17 bases outside the gene matches. Germline CDR1 and CDR2: LGHNA and YNFKEQ. The CDR3 loop spans 19 amino acids. This CDR3 reads CASSPYDTSGSPGNYEQYF. The CDR3 DNA reads TGTGCCAGCAGCCCGTATGATACTAGCGGGAGTCCGGGCAACTACGAGCAGTACTTC.

V usage is TRBV30 and J usage is TRBJ2-3, with D possibly matching TRBD1 (5 bases). Germline V gene data show CDR1 as GTSNPN and CDR2 as SVGIG (reference sequence). Trimming took off 4 bases at V and 1 base at J, with 12 bases between the two ends. The CDR3 runs 14 residues. CDR3: CAWIGDWGTDTQYF. The CDR3 DNA is TGTGCCTGGATAGGGGATTGGGGCACAGATACGCAGTATTTT.

The gene calls are TRBV2 and TRBJ1-5, with no clear D. From germline, CDR1 is SNHLY and CDR2 FYNNEI. Trimming stripped 8 bases from V and 2 bases from J, with 10 bases between. The CDR3 has 13 residues. The CDR3 region has the DNA TGTGCCAGCGACGAGGAGGGCAATCAGCCCCAGCATTTT. This codes for CASDEEGNQPQHF.